The TCR beta chain described here comes from a study of T cell responses to AZD1222 COVID-19 vaccine. Pooling covered second doses at about 4 or about 12 weeks. Of note for this clone: Its antigen is undetermined.

Sequencing used immunoSEQ multiplex PCR; TCRdb keeps in-frame clones, though not all of them. In the table there are 7,500 to 9,000 clones, roughly 90% of which are singletons. The germline gives CDR1 KGHDR, CDR2 SFDVKD. This CDR3 is built from 17 residues. Trimming took 9 bases from V and 5 from J; bases not matched to a gene: 17. Whole-study findings and limits: Donors were largely white British and mainly female; clonal diversity was possibly underestimated. Only a handful of AZD1222 recipients, more than five in all, had baseline seropositivity. Reportedly, nearly half of unique spike TCRs recognized epitopes outside B.1.351/B.1.1.7 mutations.

This chain links TRBV24-1 with TRBJ2-2, with 7 bases lining up with TRBD2. Specimen: peripheral blood, collected 28 days after the second AZD1222 dose. This TCR derives from an adult who received the AZD1222 COVID-19 vaccine. The CDR3 region has the DNA TGTGCCACCCTAGGAGCTACAGCCGGGGAGGGGACCGGGGAGCTGTTTTTT. The encoded protein is CATLGATAGEGTGELFF.